These 27 T cell receptor beta chains were all obtained from the same sample, sequenced in a study of blood T cell repertoires in COVID-19. Some clones are missing from TCRdb's copy, which holds only in-frame ones; the method was immunoSEQ multiplex PCR. The data contain some 250,000 clones, 80% to 85% of them singletons. Source material: peripheral blood. The source of these receptors is a man aged 50-60 years with active or convalescent COVID-19.

The rearrangement uses TRBV19 and TRBJ1-5, with 7 bases lining up with TRBD1. The CDR3 is made up of 13 amino acids. Per the germline V gene, CDR1 is LNHDA and CDR2 is SQIVND (reference sequence). Trimming cost V 6 bases and J 5 bases; bases outside gene matches: 4. This CDR3 reads CASRTGLDQPQHF. DNA for the CDR3: TGTGCCAGTAGGACAGGGCTAGATCAGCCCCAGCATTTT.

This chain joins TRBV25-1 and TRBJ1-2, with 11 bases that match TRBD1. V trimming: 1 base; J trimming: 2 bases; junction bases outside the gene matches: 0. This CDR3 is 15 amino acids long. Germline lookup yields CDR1 MGHDK and CDR2 SYGVNS. DNA of the CDR3: TGTGCCAGCAGTGAATGGACAGGGGGCAACTATGGCTACACCTTC. It specifies CASSEWTGGNYGYTF.

This chain connects TRBV4-3 to TRBJ1-5; the D is unclear. The germline V and J ends were trimmed by 0 bases and 4 bases, with 13 bases remaining between them. Germline CDR1 LGHNA, CDR2 YSLEER. The CDR3 has 16 amino acids. Here the CDR3 reads CASSQDFQRHNQPQHF. The CDR3 DNA is TGCGCCAGCAGCCAAGACTTCCAGCGCCATAATCAGCCCCAGCATTTT.

A note on this clone: The CDR3 end shows no conserved phenylalanine or tryptophan, and so a read error is likely. No DNA is shown, since the ends of the CDR3 on it are uncertain; the CDR3 is the one TCRdb lists. The J gene is TRBJ1-2, the V gene TRBV12-3 or TRBV12-4; the table's D call, TRBD1, was not checked against the DNA. The CDR3 spans 9 residues, counting both ends. CDR3 sequence reads: CASRSPGHR.

The rearrangement uses TRBV28 and TRBJ1-4; D perhaps matches TRBD1 (5 bases). V was cut by 3 bases and J by 6 bases, with 8 bases left in between. Germline CDR1 MDHEN, CDR2 SYDVKM. This CDR3 has 13 residues. CDR3 loop: CASSFGGYEKLFF. The CDR3 DNA reads TGTGCCAGCAGTTTCGGGGGTTATGAAAAACTGTTTTTT.

The V gene is TRBV9, the J gene TRBJ1-4, with D possibly TRBD1 on 6 matching bases. V lost 3 bases, J lost 3 bases, and 12 bases lay in between. Looked up from germline, CDR1 is SGDLS and CDR2 is YYNGEE. This CDR3 is built from 15 residues. CDR3 coding DNA: TGTGCCAGCAGCGATAGGGGGGGAGCTAATGAAAAACTGTTTTTT. Protein: CASSDRGGANEKLFF.

The CDR3 region is CASSPHRDRAYEQYF. The CDR3, as DNA: TGTGCCAGCAGCCCCCACAGGGACCGGGCCTACGAGCAGTACTTC. The rearrangement uses TRBV3-1 (or the pseudogene TRBV3-2) and TRBJ2-7; TRBD1 is a possible D gene (6 bases). The CDR3 runs to 15 residues. Trimming pared 4 bases from V and 2 bases from J, leaving 15 bases between. Germline CDR1 reads LGHDT; CDR2 reads YNNKEL (reference sequence).

In its sample, this clone was seen once. The rearrangement joins TRBV28 to TRBJ2-4; D perhaps matches TRBD2 (5 bases). Trimming pared 5 bases from V and 5 bases from J, leaving 10 bases between. This CDR3 has 13 amino acids. Germline V lookup: CDR1 MDHEN, CDR2 SYDVKM. The CDR3 spells CASSDRDQNIQYF. The CDR3, as DNA: TGTGCCAGCAGTGACCGGGATCAAAACATTCAGTACTTC.

The CDR3 bases are TGCGCCAGCACCCCGGGTAGTACTAACTATGGCTACACCTTC. It yields the protein CASTPGSTNYGYTF. This chain links TRBV5-1 with TRBJ1-2, with no clear D. Germline V lookup: CDR1 SGHRS, CDR2 YFSETQ. Trimming shortened V by 6 bases and J by 0 bases, and 12 bases separated the two germline ends. The CDR3 contains 14 residues.

The rearrangement links TRBV30 to TRBJ1-6, with D possibly matching TRBD1 (6 bases). V lost 3 bases, J lost 0 bases, and 21 bases lay in between. In germline, CDR1 is GTSNPN, CDR2 SVGIG (reference sequence). The CDR3 runs to 19 residues. This chain's CDR3 is CAWSRRGAPRSSYNSPLHF. In DNA form, the CDR3 reads TGTGCCTGGAGCCGACGGGGGGCTCCCCGGAGCTCCTATAATTCACCCCTCCACTTT.

The chain employs TRBV12-3 or TRBV12-4 and TRBJ2-1; D is possibly TRBD1 (5 bases). V was pared by 6 bases and J by 6 bases, with 6 bases between. The CDR3 runs to 11 residues. CDR3 bases: TGTGCCAGCAGCCAGGGCAATGAGCAGTTCTTC. Translated, it gives CASSQGNEQFF.

CDR3 protein: CASRTSTGQSYGYTF. The CDR3 coding sequence is TGTGCCAGCAGAACCTCGACAGGGCAGAGCTATGGCTACACCTTC. V is TRBV6-5 and J is TRBJ1-2; 7 nucleotides align to TRBD1. V lost 6 bases and J lost 4; bases outside the gene matches: 11. The CDR3 has 15 amino acids. Germline V gene data show CDR1 as MNHEY and CDR2 as SVGAGI.

The gene calls are TRBV9 and TRBJ1-3; D gene uncertain. Trimming took 0 bases from V and 0 from J, leaving 10 bases between them. Germline V gene data show CDR1 as SGDLS and CDR2 as YYNGEE. The CDR3 is made up of 16 amino acids. CDR3 loop: CASSVVPSDSGNTIYF. The CDR3 nucleotides read TGTGCCAGCAGCGTAGTACCAAGCGACTCTGGAAACACCATATATTTT.

This clone is a singleton in its sample. The chain employs TRBV4-1 and TRBJ1-2; a weak D match, TRBD1 (6 bases). From germline, CDR1 is MGHRA and CDR2 YSYEKL. There are 16 residues in the CDR3. The germline V and J ends were trimmed by 3 bases and 0 bases, with 14 bases remaining between them. The CDR3 nucleotides are TGCGCCAGCAGCCACCATATGACAGGCCCTAACTATGGCTACACCTTC. Translated, it gives CASSHHMTGPNYGYTF.

The chain has TRBV3-1 (or the pseudogene TRBV3-2) and TRBJ2-3, with 12 positions matching TRBD2. The V segment lost 0 bases and the J segment 3 bases; nucleotides outside the gene matches: 10. This CDR3 region has 19 residues. Germline assignment: CDR1 LGHDT and CDR2 YNNKEL (reference sequence). CDR3 nucleotide sequence: TGTGCCAGCAGCCAAGATCTCCCCTCCCTAGCGGGGGGGACAGATACGCAGTATTTT. This sequence encodes CASSQDLPSLAGGTDTQYF.

This clone appeared once. The V and J genes are TRBV7-8 and TRBJ2-7; 8 bases agree with TRBD1. The CDR3 is 15 residues long. The trim removed 5 bases at V and 0 bases at J, leaving 6 bases unmatched. CDR1 and CDR2 from the germline V gene are SGHVS and FQNEAQ. As DNA, the CDR3 is TGTGCCAGCAGCCTCACAGGGGGTGGCTCCTACGAGCAGTACTTC. Translating gives CASSLTGGGSYEQYF.

This sequence joins TRBV12-3 or TRBV12-4 and TRBJ2-5; D uncertain. This CDR3 region has 12 residues. Trimming removed 3 bases from V and 8 bases from J, with 10 bases in between. The CDR3 DNA follows: TGTGCCAGCAGTTTGGGCTACCAAACCCAGTACTTC. This gives the protein CASSLGYQTQYF.

The table lists this clone with a few counts. The J gene is TRBJ1-2, the V gene TRBV18; 8 bases are shared with TRBD1. Per the germline V gene, CDR1 is KGHSH and CDR2 is LQKENI. This CDR3 spans 15 amino acids. The V gene end was trimmed by 0 bases and the J gene end by 4 bases; junction bases not matched to a gene: 4. The CDR3 reads CASSPPQGAAYGYTF. CDR3 sequence (DNA): TGTGCCAGCTCACCACCTCAGGGGGCCGCCTATGGCTACACCTTC.

The gene calls are TRBV7-9 and TRBJ1-2, with TRBD1 as a possible D gene (5 bases). CDR1 SEHNR and CDR2 FQNEAQ come from the germline V gene (reference sequence). Between the trimmed V and J ends, which lost 3 bases and 5 bases, there was a span of 16 bases. CDR3 length equals 15 residues. This CDR3 is CASSFGGSAGYGYTF. In DNA form, the CDR3 reads TGTGCCAGCAGCTTCGGGGGTTCAGCGGGGTATGGCTACACCTTC.

This clone was recorded at least ten times. This rearrangement joins TRBV5-1 to TRBJ1-2; D is unresolved. Germline values: CDR1 SGHRS, CDR2 YFSETQ. V lost 3 bases to trimming and J lost 5 bases, with 20 bases between them. This CDR3 contains 16 residues. The CDR3 nucleotides read TGCGCCAGCAGCTCTGGCGAAGGACTGCCCGAATATGGCTACACCTTC. It encodes CASSSGEGLPEYGYTF.

This clone showed up just a few times. This sequence joins TRBV28 and TRBJ2-6, with 7 bases lining up with TRBD2. The CDR3 spans 15 residues. Trimming at V came to 7 bases and at J to 0 bases, leaving 3 bases not matched to a gene. From germline, CDR1 is MDHEN and CDR2 SYDVKM. CDR3 in amino acids: CASKGGDSGANVLTF. DNA of the CDR3: TGTGCCAGCAAGGGAGGGGACTCTGGGGCCAACGTCCTGACTTTC.

This sequence joins TRBV5-1 and TRBJ2-7; D perhaps matches TRBD2 (5 bases). This CDR3 is built from 14 residues. V shed 0 bases and J shed 5 bases, with 12 bases lying between them. Per the germline V gene, CDR1 is SGHRS and CDR2 is YFSETQ. For the CDR3, the DNA is TGCGCCAGCAGCTTGGATGAGGGAAGGAACGAGCAGTACTTC. It specifies CASSLDEGRNEQYF.

This chain joins TRBV5-4 and TRBJ2-2, with 8 positions matching TRBD1. CDR3 length equals 17 residues. V was pared by 4 bases and J by 6 bases, with 14 bases of the junction left unmatched. Germline CDR1 SGHNT, CDR2 YYREEE (reference sequence). The CDR3 spells CASSPVNRGAMAGELFF. CDR3 DNA: TGTGCCAGCAGCCCGGTTAACAGGGGGGCGATGGCCGGGGAGCTGTTTTTT.

The chain recombines TRBV10-3 with TRBJ2-2, with 12 bases matching TRBD2. The V and J ends lost 3 bases and 6 bases, in that order; junction bases with no gene match: 5. Germline-derived CDR1 and CDR2 are ENHRY and SYGVKD. This CDR3 comprises 16 residues. The CDR3 protein is CAISDASGGAPGELFF. The DNA for the CDR3 is TGTGCCATCAGTGACGCTAGCGGGGGGGCCCCCGGGGAGCTGTTTTTT.

The V gene is TRBV19, the J gene TRBJ2-5; 7 bases agree with TRBD2. J lost 2 bases, V lost 6 bases, and 9 bases had no gene match. This CDR3 comprises 15 residues. Germline CDR1 is LNHDA and CDR2 is SQIVND (reference sequence). CDR3 nucleotides: TGTGCCAGTAGCCCGGGGGGACTCCAGCAAGAGACCCAGTACTTC. Residues: CASSPGGLQQETQYF.

This clone appeared a few times. V is TRBV5-6 and J is TRBJ2-2; TRBD2 matches 10 bases. V gave up 4 bases and J gave up 3 bases; unmatched junction bases: 12. There are 18 residues in the CDR3. Germline CDR1 reads SGHDT; CDR2 reads YYEEEE. This CDR3 reads CASSRGLAGAAYTGELFF. The CDR3 coding sequence is TGTGCCAGCAGCCGCGGGCTAGCGGGGGCCGCTTACACCGGGGAGCTGTTTTTT. The whole variable domain, filled in from reference TRBV5-6 and TRBJ2-2, reads DAGVTQSPTHLIKTRGQQVTLRCSPKSGHDTVSWYQQALGQGPQFIFQYYEEEERQRGNFPDRFSGHQFPNYSSELNVNALLLGDSALYLCASSRGLAGAAYTGELFFGEGSRLTVL.

This chain uses TRBV28 with TRBJ2-1; tentative D call: TRBD1 (6 bases). Germline CDR1 reads MDHEN; CDR2 reads SYDVKM. This CDR3 comprises 15 residues. V gave up 5 bases and J gave up 3 bases, with 14 bases separating them. Here the CDR3 DNA reads TGTGCCAGCAGTCCACCTCGAGGGGGCTACAATGAGCAGTTCTTC. This codes for CASSPPRGGYNEQFF.